This TCR beta chain was recovered during a study of regulatory T cells in long-lasting Graves disease. Regarding the study as a whole: The persistent group shared about 2,500 public clonotypes, more than the 950 to 1,000 shared by new patients. TRBV28, TRBJ1-2 and TRBJ2-5 were segments that persistent disease favored.

This clonotype was counted only a few times. Its antigen is unidentified. CDR3 regions were amplified by Arm-PCR using iRepertoire HTBI primers to build TCR beta libraries. TCRdb ran MiXCR on the multiplex PCR reads and lists one entry per CDR3 protein. This table has 500,000 to 700,000 distinct CDR3 sequences, about 32% appearing once. CDR1 is SGHVS, CDR2 FQNEAQ, per germline. The CDR3 is 15 amino acids. With 5 bases removed from V and 1 base from J, the gap between germline ends came to 14 bases. As for time point: persistent/refractory GD, antithyroid drugs over 5 years with positive TRAb. From PBMCs, RNA was extracted and then used to make the TCR library. Graves' disease diagnosis relied on American Thyroid Association guidelines.

V and J are TRBV7-8 and TRBJ1-1; weak D call: TRBD1 (5 bases). This receptor was identified in a female donor with Graves disease. The source was peripheral blood mononuclear cells (PBMCs), collected when the disease was refractory, from a patient treated with antithyroid drugs. The CDR3 spells CASSQKRTQNTEAFF. The CDR3 DNA reads as TGTGCCAGCAGCCAGAAGAGGACACAGAACACTGAAGCTTTCTTT.